A single sample is the source of the 15 T cell receptor beta chains below, sequenced in a study of Tregs in tolerant kidney transplant recipients (dated by TCRdb to between 2018 and 2021). The protocol used for the library was the immunoSEQ multiplex PCR assay. Here the immuneACCESS table is served through TCRdb, limited to in-frame sequences with V and J called. Missing clones are a known gap in these copies; in checked studies unresolved V genes cover under half, and the rest lacks a known reason. This sample lists 15,000 to 20,000 clones; approximately 57% were detected once. The ten largest clones take up about 3.5% of the sample. Antigens for these TCRs are unknown. The sequenced material came from Tregs from blood cultured with allogeneic cells. All receptors derive from a human donor in good health.

This chain connects TRBV29-1 to TRBJ1-5; D is uncertain. This CDR3 spans 12 amino acids. The V end was cut by 6 bases, the J end by 4 bases, with 10 bases between. CDR1 and CDR2 (germline): SQVTM, ANQGSEA. As DNA, the CDR3 is TGCAGCGTCGCTGGTCTAAATCAGCCCCAGCATTTT. This sequence encodes CSVAGLNQPQHF.

Within the sample, this clone is medium-sized. The chain links TRBV6-5 to TRBJ2-6; the D is unclear. Germline CDR1 MNHEY, CDR2 SVGAGI. The CDR3 has 13 amino acids. Deletions cut 6 bases from V and 0 bases from J, with 3 bases between. The CDR3 DNA sequence: TGTGCCAGCAGGAGCTCTGGGGCCAACGTCCTGACTTTC. Translating gives CASRSSGANVLTF.

This clone was counted a few times. V is TRBV5-8 and J is TRBJ2-7; 8 bases line up with TRBD2. Germline V lookup: CDR1 SGHTS, CDR2 YDEGEE. V lost 4 bases to trimming and J lost 1 base; unmatched junction nucleotides: 13. The CDR3 length is 17 residues. CDR3 residues: CASSLELAGGGSYEQYF. The CDR3 nucleotides read TGTGCCAGCAGCCTGGAGTTGGCGGGAGGAGGATCCTACGAGCAGTACTTC.

This chain connects TRBV12-5 to TRBJ2-2; 12 nucleotides agree with TRBD2. The CDR3 covers 17 residues. Per the germline V gene, CDR1 is LGHNT and CDR2 is FRNRAP. After removal of 7 bases from V and 1 base from J, the junction contained 7 bases not matched to a gene. The CDR3 bases are TGTGCTAGTGCCTTTAGGGGACTAGCGGGGAACACCGGGGAGCTGTTTTTT. Translating it yields CASAFRGLAGNTGELFF.

The gene calls are TRBV25-1 and TRBJ1-2, with D hard to call. Germline CDR1 and CDR2: MGHDK and SYGVNS. This CDR3 has 15 residues. V lost 3 bases and J 2 bases, leaving 13 bases between the germline ends. The CDR3 sequence is CASSEGTGVNYGYTF. For the CDR3, the DNA is TGTGCCAGCAGTGAGGGTACCGGCGTGAACTATGGCTACACCTTC.

V usage is TRBV7-6 and J usage is TRBJ2-7; D remains unclear. The CDR3 covers 15 residues. Germline CDR1 SGHVS, CDR2 FNYEAQ. Between the trimmed V and J ends, which lost 1 base and 0 bases, there was a span of 10 bases. The CDR3 DNA is TGTGCCAGCAGCTTAGATATAGGGTACTCCTACGAGCAGTACTTC. Translated: CASSLDIGYSYEQYF.

CDR3 sequence reads: CAWSPPGGTGELFF. The CDR3 bases are TGTGCCTGGAGTCCCCCAGGGGGGACCGGGGAGCTGTTTTTT. The V and J genes are TRBV30 and TRBJ2-2, with D perhaps TRBD1 (7 bases). V was trimmed by 2 bases and J by 5 bases, leaving 12 bases between them. CDR1 is GTSNPN, CDR2 SVGIG, per germline (reference sequence). The CDR3 consists of 14 residues. The full variable domain, in which reference TRBV30 and TRBJ2-2 provide the parts outside the CDR3, is SQTIHQWPATLVQPVGSPLSLECTVEGTSNPNLYWYRQAAGRGLQLLFYSVGIGQISSEVPQNLSASRPQDRQFILSSKKLLLSDSGFYLCAWSPPGGTGELFFGEGSRLTVL.

The V call is TRBV18, the J call TRBJ2-1, with 12 bases matching TRBD2. This CDR3 has 16 residues. Germline CDR1 is KGHSH and CDR2 is LQKENI. Trimming took 3 bases from V and 5 from J; bases not matched to a gene: 5. CDR3 protein: CASSPSSGGAHNEQFF. The CDR3 DNA reads as TGTGCCAGCTCACCCTCTAGCGGGGGGGCCCACAATGAGCAGTTCTTC.

This chain connects TRBV18 to TRBJ1-1; D perhaps matches TRBD1 (6 bases). Germline-derived CDR1 and CDR2 are KGHSH and LQKENI. V lost 3 bases and J lost 0, with 20 bases in between. CDR3 length equals 18 residues. CDR3 residues: CASSPNGGGRLLNTEAFF. The CDR3 DNA sequence: TGTGCCAGCTCACCGAATGGGGGCGGTCGGCTGTTGAACACTGAAGCTTTCTTT. Full variable domain (outside the CDR3, taken from reference TRBV18 and TRBJ1-1): NAGVMQNPRHLVRRRGQEARLRCSPMKGHSHVYWYRQLPEEGLKFMVYLQKENIIDESGMPKERFSAEFPKEGPSILRIQQVVRGDSAAYFCASSPNGGGRLLNTEAFFGQGTRLTVV.

This clone was found a few times. The CDR3 region is CASSTERTVHSGEQFF. As DNA, the CDR3 is TGTGCCAGCAGTACTGAAAGAACAGTGCATAGCGGTGAGCAGTTCTTC. The J gene is TRBJ2-1, the V gene TRBV9, with a weak D call TRBD2 (6 bases). V lost 5 bases to trimming and J lost 9 bases, with 24 bases between them. Per germline, CDR1 SGDLS and CDR2 YYNGEE. CDR3 length equals 16 residues.

This clone showed up just a few times. This chain links TRBV9 with TRBJ1-2, with D tentatively TRBD1 (6 bases). The CDR3 is 14 residues long. The germline V and J ends were trimmed by 4 bases and 4 bases, with 14 bases remaining between them. Germline loops: CDR1 SGDLS, CDR2 YYNGEE. This CDR3 is CASSPRGVSYGYTF. The DNA of the CDR3 is TGTGCCAGCAGCCCAAGGGGGGTGTCCTATGGCTACACCTTC. The variable domain in full, with the rest retrieved from reference TRBV9 and TRBJ1-2, is DSGVTQTPKHLITATGQRVTLRCSPRSGDLSVYWYQQSLDQGLQFLIQYYNGEERAKGNILERFSAQQFPDLHSELNLSSLELGDSALYFCASSPRGVSYGYTFGSGTRLTVV.

By its share, this clone is medium-sized (0.01 to 0.1%). V and J are TRBV2 and TRBJ2-7; D is unclear. With 2 bases removed from V and 1 base from J, the gap between germline ends came to 6 bases. Germline values: CDR1 SNHLY, CDR2 FYNNEI. The CDR3 consists of 13 residues. The CDR3 DNA reads TGTGCCAGCAGTGAACGTTGGTCCTACGAGCAGTACTTC. It translates to CASSERWSYEQYF.

This clone is labeled as medium-sized (0.01 to 0.1%). The genes are TRBV4-3 and TRBJ1-5; D not resolved. The CDR3 has 15 amino acids. The V end was cut by 0 bases, the J end by 5 bases, with 11 bases between. Germline CDR1 is LGHNA and CDR2 is YSLEER. The CDR3 loop reads CASSQDLGPYQPQHF. CDR3 bases: TGCGCCAGCAGCCAAGATTTAGGGCCTTATCAGCCCCAGCATTTT.

This chain uses TRBV19 with TRBJ1-1; 10 bases align to TRBD1. After removal of 6 bases from V and 7 bases from J, the junction contained 5 bases not matched to a gene. Germline values: CDR1 LNHDA, CDR2 SQIVND (reference sequence). There are 13 residues in the CDR3. The CDR3 DNA reads TGTGCCAGTAGGGCCGGGACAGGGGTTGAAGCTTTCTTT. This codes for CASRAGTGVEAFF.

The chain links TRBV7-2 to TRBJ2-5; D unresolved. V lost 3 bases, J lost 9 bases, and 14 bases lay in between. The CDR3 spans 13 residues. Germline V lookup: CDR1 SGHTA, CDR2 FQGNSA. As DNA, the CDR3 is TGTGCCAGCAGCTTCTCCCGCAGCCGGGCCCAGTACTTC. This translates into CASSFSRSRAQYF.